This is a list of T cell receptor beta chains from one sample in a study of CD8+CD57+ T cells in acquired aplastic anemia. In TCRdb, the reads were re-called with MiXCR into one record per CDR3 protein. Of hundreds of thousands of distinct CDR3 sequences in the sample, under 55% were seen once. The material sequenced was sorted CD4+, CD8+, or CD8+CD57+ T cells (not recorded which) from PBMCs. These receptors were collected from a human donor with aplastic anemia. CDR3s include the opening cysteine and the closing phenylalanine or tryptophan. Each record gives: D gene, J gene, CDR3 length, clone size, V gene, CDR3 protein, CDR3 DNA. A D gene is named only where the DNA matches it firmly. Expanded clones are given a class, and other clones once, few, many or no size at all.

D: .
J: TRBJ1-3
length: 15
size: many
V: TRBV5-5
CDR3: CASSFATVSGNTIYF
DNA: TGTGCCAGCAGCTTTGCGACCGTCTCTGGAAACACCATATATTTT

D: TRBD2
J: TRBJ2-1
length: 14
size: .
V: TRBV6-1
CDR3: CASSRLAGGPQQFF
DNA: TGTGCCAGCAGCCGACTAGCGGGGGGGCCGCAGCAGTTCTTC

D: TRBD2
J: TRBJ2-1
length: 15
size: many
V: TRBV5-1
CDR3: CASSLVLARNNEQFF
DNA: TGCGCCAGCAGCTTGGTACTAGCGAGGAACAATGAGCAGTTCTTC

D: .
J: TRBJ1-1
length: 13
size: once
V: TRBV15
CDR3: CATSRVRGVEAFF
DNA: TGTGCCACCAGCAGAGTACGTGGTGTTGAAGCTTTCTTT

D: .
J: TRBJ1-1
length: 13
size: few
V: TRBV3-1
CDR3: CASSPKAPPLAFF
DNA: TGTGCCAGCAGCCCCAAGGCGCCCCCGCTGGCTTTCTTT

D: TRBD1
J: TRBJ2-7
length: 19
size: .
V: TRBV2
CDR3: CASRPLTGTGLLLSYEQYF
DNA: TGTGCCAGCAGACCCCTCACCGGGACAGGGCTTCTCCTCTCCTACGAGCAGTACTTC

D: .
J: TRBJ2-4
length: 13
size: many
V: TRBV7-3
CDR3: CASSQSPTSGLYF
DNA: TGTGCCAGCAGCCAGTCCCCCACCTCGGGTCTGTACTTC

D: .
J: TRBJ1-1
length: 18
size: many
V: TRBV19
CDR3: CASSSPPGRREKHTEAFF
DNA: TGTGCCAGTAGTTCACCCCCAGGGAGAAGGGAGAAGCACACTGAAGCTTTCTTT

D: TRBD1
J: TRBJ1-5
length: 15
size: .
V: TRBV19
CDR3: CASSWRQGGNQPQHF
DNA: TGTGCCAGTAGTTGGAGGCAGGGGGGGAATCAGCCCCAGCATTTT

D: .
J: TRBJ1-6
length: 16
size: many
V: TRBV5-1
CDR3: CASGNGDGNYNSPLHF
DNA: TGCGCCAGCGGAAACGGGGACGGAAACTATAATTCACCCCTCCACTTT

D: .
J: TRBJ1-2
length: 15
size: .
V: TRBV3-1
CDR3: CASSRQGGGIYGYTF
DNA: TGTGCCAGCAGCCGACAAGGGGGGGGAATCTATGGCTACACCTTC

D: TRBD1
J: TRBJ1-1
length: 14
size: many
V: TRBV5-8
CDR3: CASSSSGGSTEAFF
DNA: TGTGCCAGCAGCTCCTCAGGGGGAAGCACTGAAGCTTTCTTT

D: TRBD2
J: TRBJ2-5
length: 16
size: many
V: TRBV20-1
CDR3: CSASVVSGGLQETQYF
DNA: TGCAGTGCTAGCGTGGTTAGCGGGGGCCTCCAAGAGACCCAGTACTTC

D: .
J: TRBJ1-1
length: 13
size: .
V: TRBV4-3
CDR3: CASSRQTLTEAFF
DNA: TGCGCCAGCAGCAGACAAACGTTAACTGAAGCTTTCTTT

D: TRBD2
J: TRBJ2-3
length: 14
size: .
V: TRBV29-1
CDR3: CSLGGGGATDTQYF
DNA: TGCAGCCTGGGTGGCGGGGGGGCCACAGATACGCAGTATTTT

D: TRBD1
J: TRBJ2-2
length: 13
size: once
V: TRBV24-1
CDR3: CATTDRWDGELFF
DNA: TGTGCCACCACGGACAGGTGGGACGGGGAGCTGTTTTTT

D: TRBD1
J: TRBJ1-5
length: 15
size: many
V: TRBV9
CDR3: CASSVGQGVDQPQHF
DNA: TGTGCCAGCAGCGTCGGACAGGGCGTCGATCAGCCCCAGCATTTT

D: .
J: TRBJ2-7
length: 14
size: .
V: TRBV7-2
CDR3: CASSLELGPGELYF
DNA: TGTGCCAGCAGCTTAGAGTTGGGGCCCGGGGAGCTGTACTTC

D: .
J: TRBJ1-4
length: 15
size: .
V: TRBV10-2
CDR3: CASSETLGVGEKLLF
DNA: TGCGCCAGCAGTGAAACACTGGGGGTGGGTGAAAAGCTGCTTTTT

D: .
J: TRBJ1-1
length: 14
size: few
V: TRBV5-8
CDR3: CASSFRTRSTAAFF
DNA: TGTGCCAGCAGCTTCCGGACCAGGAGCACGGCAGCTTTCTTT

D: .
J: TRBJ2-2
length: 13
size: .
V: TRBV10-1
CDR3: CASSEQRTGELFF
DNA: TGCGCCAGCAGTGAGCAGAGAACCGGGGAGCTGTTTTTT

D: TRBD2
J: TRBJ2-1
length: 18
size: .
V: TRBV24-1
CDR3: CATSDPLLGLAGADEQFF
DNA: TGTGCCACCAGTGATCCTCTACTGGGGCTAGCGGGAGCCGATGAGCAGTTCTTC

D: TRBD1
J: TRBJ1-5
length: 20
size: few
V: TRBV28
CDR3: CASSLGPGQGRSRSNQPQHF
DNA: TGTGCCAGCAGTTTAGGACCCGGACAGGGAAGGTCTCGAAGCAATCAGCCCCAGCATTTT

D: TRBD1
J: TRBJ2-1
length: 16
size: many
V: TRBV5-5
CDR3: CASSRHWDRAYNEQFF
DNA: TGTGCCAGCAGCCGACATTGGGACAGGGCTTACAATGAGCAGTTCTTC

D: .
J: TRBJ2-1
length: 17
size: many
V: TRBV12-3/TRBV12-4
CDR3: CASSFTLPSQSYNEQFF
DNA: TGTGCCAGCAGTTTCACGTTGCCTAGCCAATCCTACAATGAGCAGTTCTTC

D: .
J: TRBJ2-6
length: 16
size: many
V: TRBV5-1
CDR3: CASSLVGGSGANVLTF
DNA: TGCGCCAGCAGCTTGGTTGGGGGCTCTGGGGCCAACGTCCTGACTTTC

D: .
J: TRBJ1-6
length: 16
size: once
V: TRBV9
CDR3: CASSVGGQRGNSPLHF
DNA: TGTGCCAGCAGCGTAGGGGGCCAGCGGGGGAATTCACCCCTCCACTTT

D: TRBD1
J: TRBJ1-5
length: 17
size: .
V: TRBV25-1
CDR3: CASSEERGQDRNQPQHF
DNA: TGTGCCAGCAGCGAAGAACGAGGACAGGACCGCAATCAGCCCCAGCATTTT

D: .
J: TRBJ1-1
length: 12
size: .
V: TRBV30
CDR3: CAWTTGSGEAFF
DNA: TGTGCCTGGACAACGGGGTCAGGTGAAGCTTTCTTT

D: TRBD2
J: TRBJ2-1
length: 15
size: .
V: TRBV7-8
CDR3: CASSLLAVPRDEQFF
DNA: TGTGCCAGCAGCTTGCTAGCGGTCCCCCGGGATGAGCAGTTCTTC

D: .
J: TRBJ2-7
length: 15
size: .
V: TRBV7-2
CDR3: CASSPPGGRQPQQYF
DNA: TGTGCCAGCAGCCCCCCCGGGGGCAGGCAGCCCCAGCAGTACTTC

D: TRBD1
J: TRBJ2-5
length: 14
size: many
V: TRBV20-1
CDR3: CSARDLQGEETQYF
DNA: TGCAGTGCTAGAGATCTCCAGGGGGAAGAGACCCAGTACTTC

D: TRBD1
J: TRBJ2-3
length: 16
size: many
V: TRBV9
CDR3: CASSKRGQVSTDTQYF
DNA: TGTGCCAGCAGCAAGAGGGGACAGGTGAGCACAGATACGCAGTATTTT

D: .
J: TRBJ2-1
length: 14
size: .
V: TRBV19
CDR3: CATDGSRGHNEQFF
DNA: TGTGCCACCGACGGGAGTCGAGGGCACAATGAGCAGTTCTTC

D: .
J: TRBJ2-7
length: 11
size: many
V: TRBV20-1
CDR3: CSARQNYEQYF
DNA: TGCAGTGCTAGACAGAACTACGAGCAGTACTTC

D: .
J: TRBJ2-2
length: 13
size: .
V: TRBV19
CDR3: CASSTRSAGELFF
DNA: TGTGCCAGTAGTACTAGATCGGCCGGGGAGCTGTTTTTT

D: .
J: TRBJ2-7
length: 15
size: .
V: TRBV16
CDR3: CASSQFRGLSYEQYF
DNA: TGTGCCAGCAGCCAATTCAGGGGCCTCTCCTACGAGCAGTACTTC

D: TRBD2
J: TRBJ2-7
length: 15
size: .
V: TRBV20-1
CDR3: CSAIRQGLAGGEQYF
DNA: TGCAGTGCTATCCGACAGGGACTAGCGGGTGGGGAGCAGTACTTC

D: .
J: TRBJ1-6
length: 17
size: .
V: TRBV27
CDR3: CASSFSQGFSYNSPLHF
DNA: TGTGCCAGCAGTTTCTCCCAGGGGTTCTCCTATAATTCACCCCTCCACTTT

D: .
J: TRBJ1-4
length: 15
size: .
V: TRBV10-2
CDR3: CAISRGTGQNEKLFF
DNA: TGCGCCATCAGCCGAGGAACAGGGCAAAATGAAAAACTGTTTTTT